The clone carrying this TCR beta chain was seen once. The junction had 6 bases not matched to a gene; V was cut back by 7 bases and J by 5 bases. Germline V gene data show CDR1 as SGHRS and CDR2 as YFSETQ. CDR3 length: 14 amino acids. This sample was included in a study of blood T cell repertoires in COVID-19. Symptom resolution, clearance, or two negative PCRs marked donors in Cohort 3 as recovered. TCRdb's copy holds only in-frame clones and misses some; the assay was immunoSEQ multiplex PCR. The table shows approximately 210,000 clones, with 65% to 90% occurring only once. The sequenced sample consisted of PBMCs or T cells enriched from blood (not recorded which). The chain carries TRBV5-1 and TRBJ2-1; 10 bases are a match to TRBD2. This sequence was found in a man aged 40-49 years who had recovered from COVID-19. This CDR3 reads CASSPSGSNNEQFF. The DNA for the CDR3 is TGCGCCAGCTCCCCTAGCGGGAGTAACAATGAGCAGTTCTTC.